These 30 T cell receptor beta chains came from one sample sequenced in a study of T cells in Graves' hyperthyroidism and ophthalmopathy (dated by TCRdb to 2018 to 2020). Libraries were built with multiplex PCR. The reads were generated on an Illumina HiSeq 2000. Amplification of TCR beta CDR3 regions was carried out from RNA transcripts. A first-round RT-PCR of the TCR CDR3 used the HTBI primer set with the Qiagen OneStep RT-PCR kit. The public reads were quality trimmed at Q25 with fastp and then assembled into clones with MiXCR by TCRdb, keeping productive beta chains. CDR3 protein sequences are deduplicated, and each keeps its most common genes and DNA. The table for this sample lists about 290,000 distinct CDR3 sequences; approximately 15% of them were counted only once. The biggest ten clones account for 7.9% of the sample. Material: blood. The receptor set was obtained from a woman in her thirties or forties with Graves' hyperthyroidism.

This clonotype came up many times. This chain joins TRBV7-3 and TRBJ2-5, with D possibly being TRBD2 (6 bases). The germline CDR1 and CDR2 sequences are SGHTA and FQGTGA. V was pared by 3 bases and J by 5 bases, with 10 bases between. The CDR3 has 13 residues. CDR3 nucleotide sequence: TGTGCCAGCAGCTTGGCGGAGGGGGAGACCCAGTACTTC. Translating gives CASSLAEGETQYF. Combining the CDR3 with reference TRBV7-3 and TRBJ2-5 gives the whole variable domain GAGVSQTPSNKVTEKGKYVELRCDPISGHTALYWYRQSLGQGPEFLIYFQGTGAADDSGLPNDRFFAVRPEGSVSTLKIQRTERGDSAVYLCASSLAEGETQYFGPGTRLLVL.

V usage is TRBV7-8 and J usage is TRBJ2-3; TRBD2 aligns across 8 bases. Germline values: CDR1 SGHVS, CDR2 FQNEAQ. The CDR3 extends over 15 amino acids. The trim removed 1 base at V and 6 bases at J, leaving 6 bases unmatched. Here the CDR3 reads CASSLVIAGTDTQYF. The CDR3 coding sequence is TGTGCCAGCAGCTTAGTGATAGCGGGAACCGATACGCAGTATTTT.

This clonotype was detected a few times. The chain recombines TRBV7-9 with TRBJ1-5, with a tentative D call TRBD1 (5 bases). V was trimmed by 1 base and J by 7 bases, leaving 11 bases between them. Germline V gene lookup returns CDR1 SEHNR and CDR2 FQNEAQ (reference sequence). CDR3 length: 14 residues. The chain's CDR3 is CASSLGGIGQPQHF. The CDR3 DNA sequence: TGTGCCAGCAGCTTAGGGGGGATTGGGCAGCCCCAGCATTTT.

This clonotype was recorded many times. The genes are TRBV20-1 and TRBJ2-1, with 8 nucleotides matching TRBD2. The CDR3 has 15 amino acids. V was pared by 6 bases and J by 0 bases, with 7 bases of the junction left unmatched. Germline V lookup: CDR1 DFQATT, CDR2 SNEGSKA (reference sequence). CDR3 in amino acids: CSARAGGASYNEQFF. The DNA of the CDR3 is TGCAGTGCCCGGGCGGGAGGCGCCTCCTACAATGAGCAGTTCTTC.

This clonotype was detected many times. This chain uses TRBV12-3 or TRBV12-4 with TRBJ2-1; 8 bases are shared with TRBD2. The CDR3 sequence is 16 residues long. The V segment lost 5 bases and the J segment 2 bases; nucleotides outside the gene matches: 8. DNA of the CDR3: TGTGCCAGCAGTAGCCCGGGGGGGTCACCCTACAATGAGCAGTTCTTC. Translated: CASSSPGGSPYNEQFF.

This clonotype was picked up many times. The chain combines TRBV20-1 with TRBJ2-3; either TRBD1 or TRBD2 may supply D (5 bases each). The V and J ends lost 3 bases and 2 bases respectively, with 15 bases between them. The length of the CDR3 is 15 residues. Germline V gene sequence: CDR1 DFQATT, CDR2 SNEGSKA (reference sequence). The chain's CDR3 is CSASITGRNTDTQYF. CDR3 bases: TGCAGTGCTAGTATCACGGGACGTAACACAGATACGCAGTATTTT.

This clonotype was recorded many times. The chain employs TRBV28 and TRBJ2-7; 10 positions match TRBD1. The V segment lost 5 bases and the J segment 4 bases; nucleotides outside the gene matches: 8. This CDR3 is built from 15 residues. CDR1 and CDR2 (germline): MDHEN, SYDVKM. CDR3 region: CASSETTGGGYEQYF. The CDR3, as DNA: TGTGCCAGCAGTGAAACGACAGGGGGCGGATACGAGCAGTACTTC.

This clonotype was seen ten or more times. The V gene is TRBV3-1, the J gene TRBJ1-6; no clear D. Germline-derived CDR1 and CDR2 are LGHDT and YNNKEL (reference sequence). The CDR3 is 13 amino acids. Trimming took off 4 bases at V and 8 bases at J, with 9 bases between the two ends. CDR3: CASSPDMDSPLHF. Written as DNA, the CDR3 is TGTGCCAGCAGCCCAGATATGGATTCACCCCTCCACTTT.

In this sample, this clonotype turned up many times. The chain has TRBV29-1 and TRBJ2-5; 9 positions match TRBD1. Germline V gene data show CDR1 as SQVTM and CDR2 as ANQGSEA. The CDR3 is 12 amino acids. V shed 3 bases, J shed 12 bases, and the junction held 8 bases outside the gene matches. In nucleotides, the CDR3 is TGCAGCGTTGACCCCGGGACAGGGTGGGAGTACTTC. This codes for CSVDPGTGWEYF.

This clonotype was detected a few times. The rearrangement uses TRBV18 and TRBJ2-1; 8 nucleotides align to TRBD2. The V and J ends lost 2 bases and 0 bases, in that order; junction bases with no gene match: 3. In germline, CDR1 is KGHSH, CDR2 LQKENI. The CDR3 covers 16 residues. The CDR3 sequence: CASSPRSGGSYNEQFF. In DNA, the CDR3 is TGTGCCAGCTCACCAAGGAGCGGGGGCTCCTACAATGAGCAGTTCTTC. The full variable domain, completed using reference TRBV18 and TRBJ2-1, is NAGVMQNPRHLVRRRGQEARLRCSPMKGHSHVYWYRQLPEEGLKFMVYLQKENIIDESGMPKERFSAEFPKEGPSILRIQQVVRGDSAAYFCASSPRSGGSYNEQFFGPGTRLTVL.

The table lists this clonotype with many counts. The rearrangement links TRBV20-1 to TRBJ2-7; a possible D gene is TRBD2 (6 bases). The CDR3 has 14 amino acids. Germline V gene sequence: CDR1 DFQATT, CDR2 SNEGSKA (reference sequence). The V and J ends lost 6 bases and 0 bases respectively, with 15 bases between them. The CDR3 loop reads CSAEGRGDSYEQYF. In DNA form, the CDR3 reads TGCAGTGCCGAAGGGCGCGGGGACTCCTACGAGCAGTACTTC.

In its sample, this clonotype was seen many times. The chain combines TRBV7-3 with TRBJ2-1; 9 bases agree with TRBD2. Germline V CDR1 and CDR2: SGHTA, FQGTGA. The trim removed 4 bases at V and 7 bases at J, leaving 14 bases unmatched. The CDR3 runs 17 residues. This CDR3 reads CASSSRRGSGSTNEQFF. Here the CDR3 DNA reads TGTGCCAGCAGCTCCCGGCGGGGTAGCGGGAGCACGAATGAGCAGTTCTTC.

This clonotype appeared a few times. The chain combines TRBV11-2 with TRBJ1-1; 12 bases map to TRBD1. CDR1 SGHAT and CDR2 FQNNGV come from the germline V gene. V lost 6 bases, J lost 0 bases, and 8 bases stayed unmatched. The length of the CDR3 is 17 residues. The CDR3 protein is CASRLGTGGGMNTEAFF. CDR3 sequence (DNA): TGTGCCAGCAGACTCGGGACAGGGGGCGGAATGAACACTGAAGCTTTCTTT.

This clonotype was seen repeatedly, ten times or more. This sequence joins TRBV7-9 and TRBJ2-7; D possibly corresponds to TRBD1 (5 bases). CDR3 size: 15 residues. From germline, CDR1 is SEHNR and CDR2 FQNEAQ (reference sequence). Trimming stripped 2 bases from V and 0 bases from J, with 11 bases between. This CDR3 reads CASSLRQGLSYEQYF. The DNA of the CDR3 is TGTGCCAGCAGCTTAAGGCAGGGCCTCTCCTACGAGCAGTACTTC.

There are many counts of this clonotype. The chain employs TRBV6-1 and TRBJ2-7; 14 bases align to TRBD2. The V and J ends lost 7 bases and 2 bases, in that order; junction bases with no gene match: 10. Germline loops: CDR1 MNHNS, CDR2 SASEGT. The CDR3 loop spans 17 amino acids. The CDR3 coding sequence is TGTGCCAGCATGGGGACTAGCGGGAGCAAAATTACCTACGAGCAGTACTTC. It encodes CASMGTSGSKITYEQYF.

This clonotype was detected many times. The V gene is TRBV27, the J gene TRBJ2-3; D possibly uses TRBD1 or TRBD2 (5 bases each). V was shortened by 5 bases and J by 6 bases, with 12 bases between the two germline ends. Per the germline V gene, CDR1 is MNHEY and CDR2 is SMNVEV (reference sequence). This CDR3 contains 13 residues. CDR3 sequence: CASSVTGPDTQYF. Here the CDR3 DNA reads TGTGCCAGCAGTGTGACGGGGCCCGATACGCAGTATTTT.

This clonotype was found many times. The chain links TRBV6-1 to TRBJ2-1; weak D call: TRBD1 (6 bases). CDR1 and CDR2 (germline): MNHNS, SASEGT. Trimming took off 6 bases at V and 3 bases at J, with 12 bases between the two ends. This CDR3 is 14 amino acids long. CDR3 nucleotides: TGTGCCAGCAGGAGGGACAACTACTACAATGAGCAGTTCTTC. Its protein product is CASRRDNYYNEQFF.

This clonotype came up many times. The chain couples TRBV6-1 to TRBJ2-1; the match to TRBD1 covers 11 bases. CDR1 is MNHNS and CDR2 is SASEGT in the germline V gene. Trimming took 6 bases from V and 1 from J; bases not matched to a gene: 2. The CDR3 is made up of 15 amino acids. The CDR3 nucleotides are TGTGCCAGCAGGGGGACAGGGGGGTCCTACAATGAGCAGTTCTTC. Translated, it gives CASRGTGGSYNEQFF.

This clonotype was counted many times. CDR3 coding DNA: TGTGCCAGCAGTGACCAGGGGGTCGACACTGAAGCTTTCTTT. Its translation: CASSDQGVDTEAFF. V and J are TRBV2 and TRBJ1-1; 7 bases are shared with TRBD1. Germline V gives CDR1 SNHLY, CDR2 FYNNEI. The CDR3 has 14 amino acids. J lost 3 bases, V lost 3 bases, and 4 bases had no gene match.

Ten or more counts support this clonotype. The chain has TRBV11-2 and TRBJ2-5, with D uncertain. Trimming took 2 bases from V and 2 from J, leaving 12 bases between them. The CDR3 spans 15 residues. Germline V CDR1 and CDR2: SGHAT, FQNNGV. The CDR3 region is CASSLWRKGQETQYF. Here the CDR3 DNA reads TGTGCCAGCAGCTTATGGCGGAAAGGACAAGAGACCCAGTACTTC.

This clonotype appeared many times. This rearrangement joins TRBV5-5 to TRBJ1-5; D unclear. The length of the CDR3 is 13 residues. Trimming took 2 bases from V and 3 from J, leaving 6 bases between them. Germline values: CDR1 SGHKS, CDR2 YYEKEE (reference sequence). CDR3 amino acids: CASSFGINQPQHF. CDR3 in DNA: TGTGCCAGCAGCTTTGGAATCAATCAGCCCCAGCATTTT.

The chain couples TRBV6-2 or TRBV6-3 to TRBJ1-5, with no clear D. The length of the CDR3 is 15 residues. V was clipped by 5 bases and J by 1 base, with 12 bases between them. CDR1 and CDR2 (germline): MNHEY, SVGEGT. CDR3 residues: CASSDTVMSNQPQHF. The DNA for the CDR3 is TGTGCCAGCAGTGACACAGTCATGAGCAATCAGCCCCAGCATTTT.

To note about this clonotype: A junction boundary mismatches the germline segment, possibly from a read error. The V and J genes are TRBV12-5 and TRBJ1-1; maybe TRBD1 (5 bases). CDR3 size: 11 residues. Germline V gives CDR1 LGHNT, CDR2 FRNRAP. The DNA of the CDR3 is TGTGCTAGTGAGGGGAACACTAAAGCTTTCTTT. Its translation is CASEGNTKAFF. Looking up the rest from reference TRBV12-5 and TRBJ1-1 gives the full variable domain: DARVTQTPRHKVTEMGQEVTMRCQPILGHNTVFWYRQTMMQGLELLAYFRNRAPLDDSGMPKDRFSAEMPDATLATLKIQPSEPRDSAVYFCASEGNTKAFFGQGTRLTVV.

The rearrangement joins TRBV15 to TRBJ2-7; D is ambiguous. Per the germline V gene, CDR1 is LNHNV and CDR2 is YYDKDF (reference sequence). The germline V and J ends were trimmed by 0 bases and 0 bases, with 9 bases remaining between them. CDR3 length: 15 amino acids. Here the CDR3 reads CATSRDSGSSYEQYF. The DNA for the CDR3 is TGTGCCACCAGCAGAGATTCAGGCAGCTCCTACGAGCAGTACTTC. Together with reference TRBV15 and TRBJ2-7, the CDR3 gives the full variable domain: DAMVIQNPRYQVTQFGKPVTLSCSQTLNHNVMYWYQQKSSQAPKLLFHYYDKDFNNEADTPDNFQSRRPNTSFCFLDIRSPGLGDTAMYLCATSRDSGSSYEQYFGPGTRLTVT.

This clonotype was counted at least ten times. The rearrangement joins TRBV28 to TRBJ1-2; TRBD1 is a possible D gene (5 bases). V was cut by 7 bases and J by 1 base, with 10 bases left in between. Germline CDR1 and CDR2: MDHEN and SYDVKM. The CDR3 spans 13 residues. Here the CDR3 reads CASKGQGNYGYTF. CDR3 nucleotide sequence: TGTGCCAGCAAAGGGCAGGGTAACTATGGCTACACCTTC.

Many counts were recorded for this clonotype. V gene TRBV5-5 combines with J gene TRBJ1-4; D remains ambiguous. Trimming took 2 bases from V and 5 from J, leaving 10 bases between them. The CDR3 is 14 amino acids. Germline V gene data show CDR1 as SGHKS and CDR2 as YYEKEE (reference sequence). The CDR3 reads CASSFRWPNEKLFF. CDR3 nucleotides: TGTGCCAGCAGCTTTCGTTGGCCGAATGAAAAACTGTTTTTT.

This clonotype was seen a few times. The genes are TRBV10-3 and TRBJ2-7, with TRBD2 identical over 7 bases. V gave up 10 bases and J gave up 3 bases; unmatched junction bases: 15. CDR3 size: 15 residues. The germline gives CDR1 ENHRY, CDR2 SYGVKD. CDR3 nucleotides: TGTGCCACCAAGGGAACTAGCGAGAGGTACTACGAGCAGTACTTC. Translated: CATKGTSERYYEQYF.

The V gene is TRBV27, the J gene TRBJ1-2, with 7 bases matching TRBD1. V lost 4 bases, J lost 4 bases, and 6 bases stayed unmatched. The CDR3 length is 14 residues. Looked up from germline, CDR1 is MNHEY and CDR2 is SMNVEV (reference sequence). CDR3 protein: CASSWGQLGYGYTF. CDR3 nucleotides: TGTGCCAGCAGTTGGGGACAGCTGGGCTATGGCTACACCTTC.

This clonotype showed up many times. The V gene is TRBV12-3 or TRBV12-4, the J gene TRBJ1-6, with 9 bases identical to TRBD1. The V and J ends lost 5 bases and 6 bases, in that order; junction bases with no gene match: 11. The CDR3 contains 17 residues. CDR3 in DNA: TGTGCCAGCAGTCGAAATCGGGACAGGGTATTTAATTCACCCCTCCACTTT. Translated, it gives CASSRNRDRVFNSPLHF.

This clonotype was observed many times. This chain uses TRBV27 with TRBJ1-5; no clear D gene. V lost 6 bases and J lost 7, with 16 bases in between. This CDR3 region has 14 residues. Germline V CDR1 and CDR2: MNHEY, SMNVEV (reference sequence). The CDR3 bases are TGTGCCAGCAGCACGGTGAACAGCCGCCAGCCCCAGCATTTT. Residues: CASSTVNSRQPQHF.